A single sample gave rise to the 15 T cell receptor beta chains below, sequenced in a study of response to subunit inactivated influenza vaccine. TCRdb re-analysed the RT-PCR reads in MiXCR, keeping a single row per CDR3 protein. The profile shows more than 700,000 distinct CDR3 sequences, around 21% of them singletons. The source was PBMCs from blood, collected about 5 days after vaccination. Source of these receptors: a man aged 50 or older who received an inactivated influenza vaccine.

The CDR3 DNA reads as TGCGCCAGCAGCCAAGGGTGGCGGACCTACAATGAGCAGTTCTTC. Its protein product is CASSQGWRTYNEQFF. The rearrangement joins TRBV4-3 to TRBJ2-1; D gene ambiguous. Germline CDR1 LGHNA, CDR2 YSLEER. The CDR3 sequence is 15 residues long. The V gene lost 1 base and the J gene lost 2 bases, with 9 bases spanning the gap.

This chain joins TRBV13 and TRBJ2-7; D call uncertain. The CDR3 is 13 amino acids. The ends were cut back, 2 bases at V and 6 bases at J, with 11 bases in the middle. Germline CDR1 and CDR2: PRHDT and FYEKMQ (reference sequence). The chain's CDR3 is CASSLYLQLEQYF. The DNA for the CDR3 is TGTGCCAGCAGCTTATATCTACAGCTCGAGCAGTACTTC.

This clonotype was detected only a few times. V and J are TRBV5-1 and TRBJ2-7, with a weak D call TRBD2 (7 bases). Germline V gene sequence: CDR1 SGHRS, CDR2 YFSETQ. V was clipped by 0 bases and J by 7 bases, with 14 bases between them. This CDR3 is built from 14 residues. The CDR3 DNA reads TGCGCCAGCAGCTTGGGTAGGGGGGGCAGTGAGCAGTACTTC. Translation: CASSLGRGGSEQYF.

This clonotype was observed a handful of times. The chain is built from TRBV5-4 and TRBJ1-6, with a tentative D call TRBD1 (6 bases). This CDR3 comprises 14 residues. The germline V gene encodes CDR1 SGHNT and CDR2 YYREEE (reference sequence). The V gene lost 0 bases and the J gene lost 10 bases, with 11 bases spanning the gap. The DNA for the CDR3 is TGTGCCAGCAGCTTGGAACAGGGAGTCTCACCCCTCCACTTT. Its translation is CASSLEQGVSPLHF.

This clonotype was seen ten or more times. The chain recombines TRBV6-1 with TRBJ2-5, with D hard to call. The V end was cut by 6 bases, the J end by 6 bases, with 14 bases between. CDR1 is MNHNS and CDR2 is SASEGT in the germline V gene. The CDR3 length is 13 residues. CDR3 in amino acids: CASSTQIGQTQYF. The CDR3 nucleotides read TGTGCCAGCAGCACCCAGATAGGGCAGACCCAGTACTTC.

This clonotype was seen a handful of times. This rearrangement joins TRBV5-1 to TRBJ2-2, with 10 bases aligning to TRBD2. Germline V lookup: CDR1 SGHRS, CDR2 YFSETQ. This CDR3 has 17 amino acids. Trimming removed 4 bases from V and 3 bases from J; junction bases left unmatched: 9. The CDR3 region is CASSPLAGDTYTGELFF. In nucleotides, the CDR3 is TGCGCCAGCAGCCCGCTAGCGGGGGATACCTACACCGGGGAGCTGTTTTTT.

This rearrangement joins TRBV4-2 to TRBJ2-5; tentative D call: TRBD1 (6 bases). V shed 0 bases and J shed 7 bases, with 9 bases lying between them. CDR1 and CDR2 (germline): LGHNA, YNFKEQ. The CDR3 covers 13 residues. In DNA form, the CDR3 reads TGTGCCAGCAGCCAAGATGGGGGCCCGACCCAGTACTTC. As protein: CASSQDGGPTQYF.

V usage is TRBV25-1 and J usage is TRBJ2-2; D is unclear. With 6 bases removed from V and 7 bases from J, the gap between germline ends came to 12 bases. Germline CDR1 and CDR2: MGHDK and SYGVNS. CDR3 length: 13 amino acids. CDR3 bases: TGTGCCAGCAGCCCCCGGAGACACGGGGAGCTGTTTTTT. This codes for CASSPRRHGELFF.

This clonotype was counted only a few times. The genes are TRBV15 and TRBJ1-3, with D perhaps TRBD1 (5 bases). V lost 3 bases and J 5 bases, leaving 20 bases between the germline ends. This CDR3 comprises 17 residues. CDR1 and CDR2 (germline): LNHNV, YYDKDF (reference sequence). The CDR3 is CATSRRAAGKGRNTIYF. CDR3 bases: TGTGCCACCAGCAGGAGGGCGGCAGGGAAGGGAAGAAACACCATATATTTT.

The J gene is TRBJ2-3, the V gene TRBV6-1; TRBD2 matches at 15 bases. Germline loops: CDR1 MNHNS, CDR2 SASEGT. This CDR3 has 16 amino acids. V dropped 7 bases and J dropped 5; count of bases not matched to a gene: 7. For the CDR3, the DNA is TGTGCCAGCACTAAAGGACTAGCGGGGGGGGAAGATACGCAGTATTTT. Translating it yields CASTKGLAGGEDTQYF.

The sample holds many counts of this clonotype. The CDR3 DNA sequence: TGTGCCAGCAGCTCCATATGGGGCCAGGAGAACTATGGCTACACCTTC. It is translated as CASSSIWGQENYGYTF. The rearrangement uses TRBV7-9 and TRBJ1-2; D is possibly TRBD1 (5 bases). Trimming shortened V by 4 bases and J by 2 bases, and 17 bases separated the two germline ends. This CDR3 has 16 amino acids. CDR1 is SEHNR, CDR2 FQNEAQ, per germline (reference sequence).

This rearrangement joins TRBV29-1 to TRBJ1-1; no definite D call. This CDR3 is built from 13 residues. Germline CDR1 reads SQVTM; CDR2 reads ANQGSEA. V lost 3 bases and J lost 0, with 8 bases in between. CDR3 in amino acids: CSVDSKMNTEAFF. The CDR3 region has the DNA TGCAGCGTTGACAGCAAGATGAACACTGAAGCTTTCTTT.

This clonotype has only a few counts. The rearrangement uses TRBV29-1 and TRBJ1-2; TRBD1 matches at 7 bases. This CDR3 is 14 amino acids long. After removal of 4 bases from V and 0 bases from J, the junction contained 5 bases not matched to a gene. CDR1 and CDR2 from the germline V gene are SQVTM and ANQGSEA. The CDR3 DNA is TGCAGCGTTGGGCGACAGGGACCTAACTATGGCTACACCTTC. This translates into CSVGRQGPNYGYTF.

This clonotype was counted between two and nine times. The chain recombines TRBV4-2 with TRBJ2-1; 9 nucleotides match TRBD2. J lost 5 bases, V lost 10 bases, and 12 bases had no gene match. The germline CDR1 and CDR2 sequences are LGHNA and YNFKEQ. The CDR3 length is 15 residues. In nucleotides, the CDR3 is TGTGCCATCGGAAAGGGGGGACTAGCAGACAATGAGCAGTTCTTC. It translates to CAIGKGGLADNEQFF.

The rearrangement links TRBV15 to TRBJ2-5; tentatively, D is TRBD1 (5 bases). CDR3 size: 13 residues. Trimming pared 8 bases from V and 0 bases from J, leaving 10 bases between. CDR1 and CDR2 from the germline V gene are LNHNV and YYDKDF (reference sequence). The CDR3 sequence is CATGPGYQETQYF. CDR3 nucleotide sequence: TGTGCCACCGGACCAGGGTACCAAGAGACCCAGTACTTC.